This entry is about one T cell receptor (beta chain). This clonotype has a count of ten or more. Its antigen remains undetermined. No base qualities exist here, and no much larger clone lies one base off it. This entry is derived from a study of T cells after yellow fever vaccination (dated by TCRdb to about 2019). Background for the entire study: Libraries from fractions with low cell numbers were prepared with the SMART-Seq v4 Ultra Low Input RNA kit. To track T-cell clones before and after primary and booster YFV17D yellow fever vaccination, bulk TCR alpha and beta repertoires were sequenced longitudinally. Bulk PBMC replicates and cell subsets were isolated from blood drawn at multiple timepoints before and after both primary and secondary immunization. Two healthy male donors made up the cohort, one aged 18 to 29 years and the other aged 30 to 40 years.

Broad study findings and their caveats: Computational filtering was required because FACS-sorted repertoires could contain abundant contaminating clonotypes from the bulk population. Most clones expanded after primary vaccination were re-detected after the booster (approximately 95% of CD4 and 88% of CD8), suggesting broad memory maintenance. A small fraction of clonotypes showed up in both the CD4 and CD8 compartments, probably as a result of convergent recombination. Because only a couple of donors were included in the study, the extent to which the findings can be generalized is limited. Compared with the primary T-cell response, the secondary T-cell response was faster but weaker, reaching its peak on day 5 rather than on day 15.

TCRdb lists the instrument as Illumina NovaSeq 6000. Synthesis of TCR cDNA relied on 5'RACE template switching, a step that introduced a universal primer site along with unique molecular identifiers. cDNA synthesis was primed from both the TCR alpha and TCR beta constant segments. Library amplification used two PCR steps, and the second PCR step added sample barcodes and sequencing adapters. Sequencing of the libraries was done on either Illumina HiSeq 2500 (2x100 bp) or NovaSeq (2x150 bp). The authors processed their data as follows. Demultiplexing of reads and collapsing into UMI consensus sequences were performed with MIGEC, and V(D)J alignment was carried out with MiXCR. Vaccine-responding clonotypes were defined with edgeR using replicate PBMC samples, requiring FDR below 0.01 and a log2 fold change above 5 up to day 15. CD4 or CD8 identity was assigned to each bulk clonotype according to whether the clonotype was present at higher abundance in the sequenced CD4 repertoire or the sequenced CD8 repertoire. The raw public reads went through TCRdb reprocessing: fastp at Q25, MiXCR clone calling, in-frame beta chains kept. Here each entry gathers all rows of one CDR3 protein and keeps the most common genes and DNA. The V and J calls were determined by TCRdb, not by the authors. A total of a few hundred thousand distinct CDR3 sequences appear in this sample, 3.6% of them only once. About a quarter of the sample is taken by the ten largest.

The intended sense of this specimen's treatment or condition label: live attenuated yellow fever vaccine strain. At each blood-draw timepoint, two biological replicates of bulk PBMCs were collected. PBMCs were isolated from peripheral blood using a standard Ficoll-Paque protocol. TriZol was used to extract RNA from bulk PBMCs, from CD4 and CD8 fractions, and from dextramer-positive and dextramer-negative fractions. The sequence derives from a man between 18 and 29 years old who received the YFV17D yellow fever vaccine. Here the sequenced sample was PBMCs, taken on the day of the yellow fever booster vaccination.

CDR3 reads: CASSQVSRNSPLHF. The nucleotide sequence reads as follows: TGTGCCAGCAGCCAAGTGTCTAGGAATTCACCCCTCCACTTT. This receptor chain uses TRBV3-1 and TRBJ1-6; the D gene lacks a confident call. V sheds 1 base and J sheds 7 bases, leaving 8 bases between their ends. The germline V gene (reference sequence) yields LGHDT for CDR1 and YNNKEL for CDR2. The CDR3 sequence holds 14 residues, the cysteine and phenylalanine included. Just the 42-base CDR3 DNA is kept, in frame starting at base 1.